These T cell receptor beta chains were read from a single sample in a study of blood T cell repertoires in COVID-19. Generated by immunoSEQ multiplex PCR, the TCRdb table keeps only in-frame clones and is missing some. The profile shows about 210,000 clones, 70% to 90% of them singletons. The specimen sequenced was PBMCs or T cells enriched from blood (not recorded which). The receptor set was obtained from a woman aged 25 to 45 who had been exposed to COVID-19. Both conserved end residues are part of each CDR3. D genes are given only for firm matches. Rows may omit the clone size; those that give it use once, few, many or a size class.

V gene	D gene	J gene	clone size	CDR3 DNA	CDR3 protein
TRBV6-4	TRBD2	TRBJ2-3	-	TGTGCCAGCAGTGCCATAGCGGGGGGGCATAAAGATACGCAGTATTTT	CASSAIAGGHKDTQYF
TRBV6-5	TRBD1	TRBJ1-3	-	TGTGCCAGCAGCCCGGACAGGGGACTTTTATACACCATATATTTT	CASSPDRGLLYTIYF
TRBV14	-	TRBJ1-1	-	TGTGCCAGCAGCCAACACGGACAGATTTTGACTGAAGCTTTCTTT	CASSQHGQILTEAFF
TRBV21-1	-	TRBJ1-5	-	TGTGCCAGCAGCCTACGGAGGGGACAGAACGTTTATAGCAATCAGCCCCAGCATTTT	CASSLRRGQNVYSNQPQHF
TRBV18	TRBD1	TRBJ1-4	-	TGTGCCAGCTCACCGACAGGGTTCGATGAAAAACTGTTTTTT	CASSPTGFDEKLFF
TRBV3-1/TRBV3-2	-	TRBJ1-1	-	TGTGCCAGCAGCCAGCAGGGGAACACTGAAGCTTTCTTT	CASSQQGNTEAFF
TRBV7-9	TRBD1	TRBJ1-4	-	TGTGCCAGCAGCCTGATGGGACAGGAGAATGAAAAACTGTTTTTT	CASSLMGQENEKLFF
TRBV2	-	TRBJ1-2	-	TGTGCCAGCAGTGTAAGGGGAGATTACAGGACAGTTGGAGGTGGCTACACCTTC	CASSVRGDYRTVGGGYTF
TRBV30	TRBD1	TRBJ2-1	-	TGTGCCTGGAGTGATCCGGGACAGGGTTTCAATGAGCAGTTCTTC	CAWSDPGQGFNEQFF
TRBV27	-	TRBJ2-1	-	TGTGCCAGCAGTTTATCGTCGGGATTCAATGAGCAGTTCTTC	CASSLSSGFNEQFF
TRBV5-1	TRBD1	TRBJ1-1	-	TGCGCCAGCAGCCGAGGAGACGTAGGGGGCGTCACTGAAGCTTTCTTT	CASSRGDVGGVTEAFF
TRBV28	TRBD1	TRBJ1-2	-	TGTGCCAGCAGTTCCCGGGACAGGGACTACTATGGCTACACCTTC	CASSSRDRDYYGYTF
TRBV30	TRBD1	TRBJ1-5	-	TGTGCCTGGAGTGTAGGACAGGGCAGCAATCAGCCCCAGCATTTT	CAWSVGQGSNQPQHF
TRBV20-1	-	TRBJ2-2	-	TGCAGTGCTAGTAAAGGGGGCACCGGGGAGCTGTTTTTT	CSASKGGTGELFF
TRBV5-1	-	TRBJ1-4	-	TGCGCCAGCAGCCAGGACAGCCGAAAACTGTTTTTT	CASSQDSRKLFF
TRBV10-3	TRBD2	TRBJ2-1	-	TGTGCCATCAGTGTGGGGGGGTACTACAATGAGCAGTTCTTC	CAISVGGYYNEQFF
TRBV12-3/TRBV12-4	TRBD1	TRBJ1-1	once	TGTGCCAGTGGGGGACAGACGGAAGCTTTCTTT	CASGGQTEAFF
TRBV9	TRBD2	TRBJ2-3	-	TGTGCCAGCAGCGTAGGGGGACTAGCGTCGGATACGCAGTATTTT	CASSVGGLASDTQYF
TRBV2	TRBD1	TRBJ1-2	once	TGTGCCACTTCACAGGGGGCGGGTGGCTACACCTTC	CATSQGAGGYTF
TRBV2	-	TRBJ2-1	-	TGTGCCACCTATGGGCGGGACAGAACCTACAATGAGCAGTTCTTC	CATYGRDRTYNEQFF
TRBV11-3	TRBD2	TRBJ2-7	-	TGTGCCAGCAGCCCAGTTTGGGCTAGCGGGGGTGACCTACGAGAGCAGTACTTC	CASSPVWASGGDLREQYF
TRBV7-3	TRBD2	TRBJ2-3	few	TGTGCCAGCAGCACTAGCGCATCTAGCGGTACGCAGTATTTT	CASSTSASSGTQYF
TRBV23-1	TRBD1	TRBJ1-4	few	TGCGCCAGCAGTCATCAAACCGGGACAGGGGGGTCATTAGCTAATGAAAAACTGTTTTTT	CASSHQTGTGGSLANEKLFF
TRBV5-5	-	TRBJ1-2	-	TGTGCCAGCAGCTTGAGTTATGACAGCCGCTTTGGCTATGGCTACACCTTC	CASSLSYDSRFGYGYTF
TRBV6-6	-	TRBJ1-1	-	TGTGCCAGCAGTTTCGGGCCCAGGGGTGAACCTGAAGCTTTCTTT	CASSFGPRGEPEAFF
TRBV10-3	-	TRBJ1-1	-	TGTGCCATCAGTGACTGGGAGGGGCTGAACACTGAAGCTTTCTTT	CAISDWEGLNTEAFF
TRBV27	-	TRBJ1-6	once	TGTGCCAGCAGTGCCCGTGAGCTTTCACCCCTCCACTTT	CASSARELSPLHF
TRBV24-1	TRBD2	TRBJ2-5	-	TGTGCCACCAGTGGCGGGGGGGAAGAGACCCAGTACTTC	CATSGGGEETQYF
TRBV7-6	TRBD2	TRBJ2-1	-	TGTGCCAGCAGCCCGAGCGGGGGGGCGTACAATGAGCAGTTCTTC	CASSPSGGAYNEQFF
TRBV7-8	-	TRBJ2-5	-	TGTGCCAGCAGCTTAGCTCCGGGGAGCCCCCTCCAAGAGACCCAGTACTTC	CASSLAPGSPLQETQYF
TRBV19	-	TRBJ1-5	-	TGTGCCAGTATGGACAGACGGGACCAGCCCCAGCATTTT	CASMDRRDQPQHF
TRBV24-1	TRBD1	TRBJ2-2	-	TGTGCCACCAGTGATTTAACAGGGGGGACCGGGGAGCTGTTTTTT	CATSDLTGGTGELFF
TRBV12-3/TRBV12-4	-	TRBJ2-3	-	TGTGCCAGCCCCAGTTTACGCCAAGATACGCAGTATTTT	CASPSLRQDTQYF
TRBV7-8	-	TRBJ1-4	-	TGTGCCAGCAGCTTAAGGAGGGCCCAGGCCTCAACAACTAATGAAAAACTGTTTTTT	CASSLRRAQASTTNEKLFF
TRBV4-2	TRBD1	TRBJ2-1	few	TGTGCCAGCAGCCAACCGGGACAGGGGGATGGCAATGAGCAGTTCTTC	CASSQPGQGDGNEQFF
TRBV5-1	-	TRBJ1-1	-	TGCGCCAGCCAAATTTCGCGGGAAACTGAAGCTTTCTTT	CASQISRETEAFF
TRBV11-3	TRBD2	TRBJ2-7	-	TGTGCCAGCAGCTTGTTTACTAGCGGGGGGACCTACGAGCAGTACTTC	CASSLFTSGGTYEQYF
TRBV5-8	-	TRBJ2-1	few	TGTGCCAGCAGCCGTGGAGGACAGTCGGGGCGAAGCTCCTACAATGAGCAGTTCTTC	CASSRGGQSGRSSYNEQFF